This entry describes one TCR beta chain. The antigen this receptor binds is unknown. Per-nucleotide qualities are absent, and no much larger clonotype sits a single base away. Enrolling through a virtual design, the prospective study's participants ranged in age from roughly 18 to 90 years and lived across more than 20 United States geographic areas. In the prospective study, participants were assigned to cohorts based on the clinical history participants reported in a screening survey and a study questionnaire. Mobile phlebotomists in the prospective study collected whole blood, serum and a nasopharyngeal or oropharyngeal swab from every participant. Participants in the prospective study had the option to provide additional blood draws and questionnaires over a 2-month period. Blood samples from the prospective study were shipped frozen or at room temperature prior to DNA extraction. V gives up 4 bases and J gives up 5 bases, and the segment between their germline ends measures 16 bases. The germline V gene provides CDR1 SGHRS and CDR2 YFSETQ. Spanning cysteine to phenylalanine, the CDR3 consists of 14 amino acids. Only the CDR3 portion is preserved as DNA: 42 bases, with reading frame beginning at the first base.

TCRbeta CDR3 regions were amplified from genomic DNA by means of the immunoSEQ Assay, a bias-controlled multiplex PCR. Per the authors' processing: The number of nucleated cells in each sample was estimated by amplification of reference gene primers within the assay. To quantify the absolute abundance of each unique TCRbeta CDR3 rearrangement, sequence reads were collapsed and filtered. Productive Simpson clonality was computed per sample as the square root of Simpson's diversity index over productive rearrangements. The clones in this table, taken by TCRdb from immuneACCESS, are in-frame only. Not every clone is retained; where verified, under half of the shortfall comes from an unresolved V gene, and the cause of the rest is unknown. The V and J calls and clone size were taken over from that table, and D and trimming were inferred from the DNA. Counted in this sample were fewer than 200,000 clones; 86% of them appeared once. Of the sample, 20% to 25% is held by the ten largest clones.

The data are from a study of blood T cell repertoires in COVID-19 (dated by TCRdb to 2019 to 2021). Study-level background: ImmuneRACE Cohort 3 recovered participants were defined by two consecutive negative NP/OP PCR tests, healthcare professional clearance, or symptom resolution. The repertoires were released in a freely available public database meant as a resource for research on the immune response to SARS-CoV-2. Samples from collaborators originated in the United States, Italy and Spain and spanned both the acute and convalescent phases of COVID-19. A de-identified subject ID, COVID-19 status, age in years and sex were almost always included in the sample metadata. Where available, HLA class I and class II types were taken from metadata supplied by the sample provider and were not determined by assay-based typing. The dataset comprised deeply sampled blood TCRbeta repertoires from subjects exposed to, actively infected with, or recovered from COVID-19. The prospective study material was composed of cDNA or gDNA derived from T cells, B-cell-depleted T cells, or PBMCs. The samples were drawn from the first 160 participants of the ongoing ImmuneRACE study and from under 1,500 subjects provided by 6 global collaborators.

Study-wide findings and limitations: Clinical and demographic metadata were provided uncurated, with the amount varying by source and participant.

The TCR sequence derives from a woman in her thirties or forties in a cohort exposed to, infected with or recovered from COVID-19 (not recorded which). Sequenced: PBMCs or T cells enriched from blood (not recorded which). The chain links TRBV5-1 with TRBJ2-7, and TRBD1 may be the D gene, going by 5 matching bases. The DNA sequence follows: TGCGCCAGCAGCATTCGTCCAGGGTACAACGAGCAGTACTTC. It is translated as CASSIRPGYNEQYF.